A selection of T cell receptor beta chains follows, all from one sample in a study of blood T cell repertoires in COVID-19. Sequenced by immunoSEQ multiplex PCR; TCRdb stores in-frame clones only, minus some. Here the sample spans about half a million clones, around nine tenths being singletons. Sequenced input: PBMCs or T cells enriched from blood (not recorded which). These receptor sequences come from a woman aged 60 to 75 who had recovered from COVID-19. The CDR3 runs from the conserved cysteine through the conserved F or W. D genes are given only for firm matches. The listing skips clone size in some rows; elsewhere it reads once, few, many or a size class.

v_gene,abundance,d_gene,j_gene,CDR3aa,CDR3nt
TRBV18,-,-,TRBJ2-2,CASSQRAGELFF,TGTGCCAGCTCCCAACGAGCCGGGGAGCTGTTTTTT
TRBV7-8,-,-,TRBJ2-1,CASSSNRDPGNNEQFF,TGTGCCAGCAGCTCGAACCGGGATCCCGGAAACAATGAGCAGTTCTTC
TRBV5-4,-,-,TRBJ2-3,CASSQTGADTQYF,TGTGCCAGCAGCCAGACGGGTGCAGATACGCAGTATTTT
TRBV24-1,few,-,TRBJ2-2,CATSGTKLGVHGELFF,TGTGCCACCAGTGGAACAAAGCTAGGGGTTCACGGGGAGCTGTTTTTT
TRBV18,once,-,TRBJ1-2,CASSRTSGRNYGYTF,TGTGCCAGCTCGCGAACCAGCGGGAGGAACTATGGCTACACCTTC
TRBV24-1,-,-,TRBJ2-5,CATSDWSQGKETQYF,TGTGCCACCAGTGATTGGAGTCAGGGGAAGGAGACCCAGTACTTC
TRBV2,-,-,TRBJ2-1,CAGHERGYNEQFF,TGTGCCGGCCATGAAAGGGGCTACAATGAGCAGTTCTTC
TRBV10-1,-,-,TRBJ2-3,CASSRRVVTDTQYF,TGCGCCAGCAGCCGGAGGGTTGTCACAGATACGCAGTATTTT
TRBV3-1/TRBV3-2,-,TRBD2,TRBJ2-5,CASSLSGGQETQYF,TGTGCCAGCAGCCTCAGCGGGGGACAAGAGACCCAGTACTTC
TRBV2,-,-,TRBJ1-2,CASCGVGAGYTF,TGTGCCAGCTGCGGGGTGGGCGCAGGCTACACCTTC
TRBV7-9,-,TRBD2,TRBJ2-1,CASGQASGGPGGEQFF,TGTGCCAGCGGACAGGCTAGCGGGGGACCCGGGGGTGAGCAGTTCTTC
TRBV9,-,TRBD1,TRBJ1-3,CASSFQGAGGNTIYF,TGTGCCAGCAGCTTTCAGGGGGCTGGAGGAAACACCATATATTTT
TRBV10-3,-,-,TRBJ2-2,CAISYTGQTGELFF,TGTGCCATCAGTTATACAGGGCAGACCGGGGAGCTGTTTTTT
TRBV5-1,once,TRBD2,TRBJ2-2,CASSASGGNTGELFF,TGCGCCAGCAGCGCTAGCGGGGGGAACACCGGGGAGCTGTTTTTT
TRBV3-1/TRBV3-2,-,TRBD2,TRBJ2-1,CASSHRGGPYNEQFF,TGTGCCAGCAGCCATCGCGGGGGGCCGTACAATGAGCAGTTCTTC
TRBV12-3/TRBV12-4,-,-,TRBJ1-1,CASKTRNTEAFF,TGTGCCAGCAAAACCAGGAACACTGAAGCTTTCTTT